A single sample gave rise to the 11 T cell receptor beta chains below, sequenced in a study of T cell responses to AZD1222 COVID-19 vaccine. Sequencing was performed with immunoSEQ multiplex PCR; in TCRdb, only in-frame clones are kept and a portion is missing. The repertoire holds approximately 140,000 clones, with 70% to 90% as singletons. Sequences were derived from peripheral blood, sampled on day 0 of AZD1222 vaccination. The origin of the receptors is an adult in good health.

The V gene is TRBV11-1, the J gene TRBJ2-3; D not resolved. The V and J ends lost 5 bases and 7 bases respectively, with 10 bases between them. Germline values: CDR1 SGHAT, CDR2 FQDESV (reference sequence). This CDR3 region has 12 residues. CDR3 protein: CASSTTEYTQYF. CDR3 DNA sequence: TGTGCCAGCAGCACGACTGAGTATACGCAGTATTTT.

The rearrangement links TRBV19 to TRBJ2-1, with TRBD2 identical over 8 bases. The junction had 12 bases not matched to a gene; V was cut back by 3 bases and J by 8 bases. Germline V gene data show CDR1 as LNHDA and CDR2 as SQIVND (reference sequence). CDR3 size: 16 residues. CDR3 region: CASSIGRAGARHEQFF. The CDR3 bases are TGTGCCAGTAGTATCGGGAGGGCGGGAGCCCGGCATGAGCAGTTCTTC.

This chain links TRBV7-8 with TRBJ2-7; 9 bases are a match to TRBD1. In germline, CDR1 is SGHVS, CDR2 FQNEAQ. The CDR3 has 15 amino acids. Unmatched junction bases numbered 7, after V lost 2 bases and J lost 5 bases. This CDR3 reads CASSLTVGQGNEQYF. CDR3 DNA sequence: TGTGCCAGCAGCTTAACCGTGGGACAGGGTAACGAGCAGTACTTC.

CDR3 in DNA: TGTGCCAGCAGCCTCGGGGGGACTATTACATTGGGAAACACCATATATTTT. It codes for CASSLGGTITLGNTIYF. This chain uses TRBV5-6 with TRBJ1-3, with TRBD1 as a possible D gene (5 bases). CDR1 is SGHDT, CDR2 YYEEEE, per germline. CDR3 length equals 17 residues. Trimming shortened V by 4 bases and J by 4 bases, and 21 bases separated the two germline ends.

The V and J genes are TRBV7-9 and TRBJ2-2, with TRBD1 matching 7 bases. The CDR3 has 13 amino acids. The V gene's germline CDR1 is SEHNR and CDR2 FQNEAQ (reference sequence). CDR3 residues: CAKGDSPGGELFF. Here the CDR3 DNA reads TGTGCTAAGGGGGACAGCCCCGGCGGGGAGCTGTTTTTT. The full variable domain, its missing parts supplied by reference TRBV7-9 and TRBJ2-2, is DTGVSQNPRHKITKRGQNVTFRCDPISEHNRLYWYRQTLGQGPEFLTYFQNEAQLEKSRLLSDRFSAERPKGSFSTLEIQRTEQGDSAMYLCAKGDSPGGELFFGEGSRLTVL.

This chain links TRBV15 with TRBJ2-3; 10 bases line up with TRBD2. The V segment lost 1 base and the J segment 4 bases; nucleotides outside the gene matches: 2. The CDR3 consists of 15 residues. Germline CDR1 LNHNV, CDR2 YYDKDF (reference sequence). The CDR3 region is CATSRVAGGSDTQYF. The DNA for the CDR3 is TGTGCCACCAGCAGAGTAGCGGGGGGATCAGATACGCAGTATTTT.

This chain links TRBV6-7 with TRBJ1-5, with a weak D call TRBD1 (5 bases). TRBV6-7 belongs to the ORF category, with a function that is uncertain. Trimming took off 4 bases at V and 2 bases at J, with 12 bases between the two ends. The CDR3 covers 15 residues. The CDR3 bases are TGTGCCAGCAGTTTTCGGGGCGCGGGCAATCAGCCCCAGCATTTT. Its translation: CASSFRGAGNQPQHF.

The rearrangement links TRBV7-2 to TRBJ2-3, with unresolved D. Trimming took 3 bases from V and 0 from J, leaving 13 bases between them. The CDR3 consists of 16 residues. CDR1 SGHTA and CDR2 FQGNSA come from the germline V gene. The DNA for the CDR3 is TGTGCCAGCAGCTTGCGGCCGCCCCCTAGCACAGATACGCAGTATTTT. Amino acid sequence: CASSLRPPPSTDTQYF.

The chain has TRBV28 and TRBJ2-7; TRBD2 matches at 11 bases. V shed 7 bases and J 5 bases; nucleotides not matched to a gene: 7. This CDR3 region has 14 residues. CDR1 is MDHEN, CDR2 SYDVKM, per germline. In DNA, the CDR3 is TGTGCCAGCAATCCACTAGCGGGAGTTGACGAGCAGTACTTC. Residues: CASNPLAGVDEQYF.

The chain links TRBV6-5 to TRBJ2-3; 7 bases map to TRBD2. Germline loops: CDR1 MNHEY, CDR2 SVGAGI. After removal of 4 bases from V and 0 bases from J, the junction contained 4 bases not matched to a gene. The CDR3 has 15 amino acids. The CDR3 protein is CASSLSGVSTDTQYF. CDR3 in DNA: TGTGCCAGCAGTTTAAGCGGGGTTAGCACAGATACGCAGTATTTT.

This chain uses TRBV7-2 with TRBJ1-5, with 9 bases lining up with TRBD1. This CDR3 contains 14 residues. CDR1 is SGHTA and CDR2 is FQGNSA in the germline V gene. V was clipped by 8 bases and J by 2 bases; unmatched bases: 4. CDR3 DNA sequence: TGTGCCAGCGGCCGGACAGGGGGCAATCAGCCCCAGCATTTT. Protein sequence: CASGRTGGNQPQHF.